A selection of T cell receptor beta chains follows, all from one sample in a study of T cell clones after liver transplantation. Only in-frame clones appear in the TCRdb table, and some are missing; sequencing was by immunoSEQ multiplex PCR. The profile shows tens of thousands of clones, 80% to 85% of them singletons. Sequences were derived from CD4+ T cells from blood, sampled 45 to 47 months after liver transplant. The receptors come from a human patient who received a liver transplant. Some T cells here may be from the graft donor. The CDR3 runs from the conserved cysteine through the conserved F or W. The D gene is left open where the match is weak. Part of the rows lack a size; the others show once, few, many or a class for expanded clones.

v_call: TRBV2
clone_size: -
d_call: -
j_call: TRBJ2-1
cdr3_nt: TGTGCCAGCAGCGCCCTGACTAGCTCCTACAATGAGCAGTTCTTC
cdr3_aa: CASSALTSSYNEQFF

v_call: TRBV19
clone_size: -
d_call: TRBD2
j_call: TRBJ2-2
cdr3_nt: TGTGCCAGTAGTGTCACGGCGGGAGGGCCTCGCGGGGAGCTGTTTTTT
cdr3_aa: CASSVTAGGPRGELFF

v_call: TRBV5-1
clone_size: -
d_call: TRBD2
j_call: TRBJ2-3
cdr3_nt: TGCGCCAGCAGCTCTCGGACTAGCGGGAGTGCAGATACGCAGTATTTT
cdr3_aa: CASSSRTSGSADTQYF

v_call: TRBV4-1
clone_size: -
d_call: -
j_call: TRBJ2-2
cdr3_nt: TGCGCCAGCAGCCAAGATCGAGCGGCGAACACCGGGGAGCTGTTTTTT
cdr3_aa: CASSQDRAANTGELFF

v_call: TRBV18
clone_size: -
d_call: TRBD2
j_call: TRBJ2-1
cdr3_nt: TGTGCCAGCTCACCAAATAGGGCGGGAGGCCGGATACAATCCTACAATGAGCAGTTCTTC
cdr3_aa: CASSPNRAGGRIQSYNEQFF

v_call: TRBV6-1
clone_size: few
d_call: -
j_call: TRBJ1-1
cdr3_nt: TGTGCCAGCATTCCACCGGGGGCCCCCAACACTGAAGCTTTCTTT
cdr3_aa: CASIPPGAPNTEAFF

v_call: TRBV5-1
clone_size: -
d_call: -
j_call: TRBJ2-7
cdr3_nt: TGCGCCAGCAGTCACTACGAGCAGTACTTC
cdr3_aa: CASSHYEQYF

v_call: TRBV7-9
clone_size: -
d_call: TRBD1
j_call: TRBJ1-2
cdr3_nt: TGTGCCAGCAGCTTAGGACAGGGGGCCTATGGCTACACCTTC
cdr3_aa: CASSLGQGAYGYTF

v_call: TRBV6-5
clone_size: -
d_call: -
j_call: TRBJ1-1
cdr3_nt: TGTGCCAGCAGTTTCGACACTTCGAACACTGAAGCTTTCTTT
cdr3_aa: CASSFDTSNTEAFF

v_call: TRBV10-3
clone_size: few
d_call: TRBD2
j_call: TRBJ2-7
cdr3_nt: TGTGCCACCGCCGGGACTAGCGGGAGGAATCGCAGGGAGCAGTACTTC
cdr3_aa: CATAGTSGRNRREQYF

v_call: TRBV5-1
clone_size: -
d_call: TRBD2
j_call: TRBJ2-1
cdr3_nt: TGCGCCAGCAGCTTGGTGGGAGCGGGAGGGCCTAATGAGCAGTTCTTC
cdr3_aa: CASSLVGAGGPNEQFF

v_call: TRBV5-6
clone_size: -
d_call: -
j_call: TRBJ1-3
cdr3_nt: TGTGCCAGCAGCCGACGGGGGCCTGGAAACACCATATATTTT
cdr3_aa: CASSRRGPGNTIYF

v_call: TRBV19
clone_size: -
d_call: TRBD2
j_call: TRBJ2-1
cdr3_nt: TGTGCCAGTAGTATAGAGGGCGGGAGTGGGAATGAGCAGTTCTTC
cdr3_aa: CASSIEGGSGNEQFF

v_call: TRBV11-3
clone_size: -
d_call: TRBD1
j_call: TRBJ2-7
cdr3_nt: TGTGCCAGCGGGACAGGGGACGAGCAGTACTTC
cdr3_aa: CASGTGDEQYF

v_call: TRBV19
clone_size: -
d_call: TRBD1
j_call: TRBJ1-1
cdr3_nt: TGTGCCAGTAGTATACCGCAGGGGGCACGGACTGAAGCTTTCTTT
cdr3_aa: CASSIPQGARTEAFF

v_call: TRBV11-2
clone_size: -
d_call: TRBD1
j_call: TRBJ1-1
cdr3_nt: TGTGCCAGCAGCTTAGCAGGGACAGGGGGCACTGAAGCTTTCTTT
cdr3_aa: CASSLAGTGGTEAFF

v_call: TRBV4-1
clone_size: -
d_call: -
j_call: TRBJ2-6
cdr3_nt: TGCGCCAGCAGCCACCCCTTAGGCAGGGTCGTCTCTGGGGCCAACGTCCTGACTTTC
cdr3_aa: CASSHPLGRVVSGANVLTF

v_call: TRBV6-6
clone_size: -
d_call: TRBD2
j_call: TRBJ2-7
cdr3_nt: TGTGCCAGCAGTTACTCTAGCGGGAGTGGGTTGGAGCAGTACTTC
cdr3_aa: CASSYSSGSGLEQYF

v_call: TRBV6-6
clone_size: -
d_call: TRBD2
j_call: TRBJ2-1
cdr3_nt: TGTGCCAGCAGGAAAACTAGCGGCAGATACAATGAGCAGTTCTTC
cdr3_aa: CASRKTSGRYNEQFF

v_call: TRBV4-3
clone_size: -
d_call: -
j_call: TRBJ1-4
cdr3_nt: TGCGCCAGCAGCCGTGAGGTACCAGCCAATGAAAAACTGTTTTTT
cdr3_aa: CASSREVPANEKLFF

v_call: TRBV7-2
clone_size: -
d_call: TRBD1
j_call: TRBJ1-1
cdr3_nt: TGTGCCAGCAGCTCACACAGGGGGACTGAAGCTTTCTTT
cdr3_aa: CASSSHRGTEAFF

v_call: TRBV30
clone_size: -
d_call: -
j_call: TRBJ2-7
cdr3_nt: TGTGCCTGGAGTGTCGGGACGCTGAGCTCCTACGAGCAGTACTTC
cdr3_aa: CAWSVGTLSSYEQYF

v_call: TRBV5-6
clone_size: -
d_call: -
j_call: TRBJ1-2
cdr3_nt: TGTGCCAGCAGCCGCGACTATGGCTACACCTTC
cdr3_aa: CASSRDYGYTF

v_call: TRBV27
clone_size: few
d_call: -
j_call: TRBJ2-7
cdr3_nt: TGTGCCAGCAGTCCTAGGACAGTACCTTACTACGAGCAGTACTTC
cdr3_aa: CASSPRTVPYYEQYF

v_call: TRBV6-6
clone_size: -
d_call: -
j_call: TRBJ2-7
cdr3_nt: TGTGCCAGCAGTTACGATGGCGGCAGAAGCTACGAGCAGTACTTC
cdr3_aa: CASSYDGGRSYEQYF

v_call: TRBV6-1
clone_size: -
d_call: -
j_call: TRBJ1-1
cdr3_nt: TGTGCCAGCACGAACAGCTTAAACACTGAAGCTTTCTTT
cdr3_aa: CASTNSLNTEAFF

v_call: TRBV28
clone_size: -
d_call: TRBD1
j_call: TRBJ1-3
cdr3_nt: TGTGCCAGCAGCCCCAGGGGGAATCAGAGAAACACCATATATTTT
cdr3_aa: CASSPRGNQRNTIYF

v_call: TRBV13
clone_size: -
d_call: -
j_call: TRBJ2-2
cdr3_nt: TGTGCCAGCAGCTTAATTGCGGGATTGAACACCGGGGAGCTGTTTTTT
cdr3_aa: CASSLIAGLNTGELFF

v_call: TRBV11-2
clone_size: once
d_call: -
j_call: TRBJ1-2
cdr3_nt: TGTGCCAGCAGCTTATCTGAGGCGCACTATGGCTACACCTTC
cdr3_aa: CASSLSEAHYGYTF

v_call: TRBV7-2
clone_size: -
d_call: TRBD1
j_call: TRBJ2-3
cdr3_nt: TGTGCCAGCAGCTACCTTCCGGGACAGAGTCTATCAGATACGCAGTATTTT
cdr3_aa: CASSYLPGQSLSDTQYF

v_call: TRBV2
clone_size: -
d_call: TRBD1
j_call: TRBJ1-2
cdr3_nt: TGTGCCAGCAGTGCCGACGGACAGGAACAACATGGCTACACCTTC
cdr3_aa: CASSADGQEQHGYTF

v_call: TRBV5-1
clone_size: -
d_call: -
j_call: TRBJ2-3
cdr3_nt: TGCGCCAGCAGCTTGGAAGGGGCTAGTACGCAGTATTTT
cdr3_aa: CASSLEGASTQYF

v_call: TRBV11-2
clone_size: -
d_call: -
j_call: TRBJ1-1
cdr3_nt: TGTGCCAGCAGCTTAGAGGCAGGGATCGGGGCTGAAGCTTTCTTT
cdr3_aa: CASSLEAGIGAEAFF

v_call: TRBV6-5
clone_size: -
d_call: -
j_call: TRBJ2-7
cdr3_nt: TGTGCCAGCATGGGGACTCCATCCTACGAGCAGTACTTC
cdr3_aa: CASMGTPSYEQYF

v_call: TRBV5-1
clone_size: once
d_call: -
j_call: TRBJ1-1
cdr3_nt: TGCGCCAGCAGCTCCCGGGCTGCGATGAACACTGAAGCTTTCTTT
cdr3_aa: CASSSRAAMNTEAFF

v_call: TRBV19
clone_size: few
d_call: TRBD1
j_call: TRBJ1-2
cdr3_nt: TGTGCCAGTAGTATTTTCCGGGACAGCTATGGCTACACCTTC
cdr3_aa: CASSIFRDSYGYTF

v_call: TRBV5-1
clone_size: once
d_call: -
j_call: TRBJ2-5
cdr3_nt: TGCGCCAGCAGCTTCGGAGGGTTCCAAGAGACCCAGTACTTC
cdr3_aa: CASSFGGFQETQYF

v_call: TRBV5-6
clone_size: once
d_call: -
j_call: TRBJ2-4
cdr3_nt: TGTGCCAGCAGCTTGTTTTCATCCTTAGCCAAAAACATTCAGTACTTC
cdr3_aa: CASSLFSSLAKNIQYF

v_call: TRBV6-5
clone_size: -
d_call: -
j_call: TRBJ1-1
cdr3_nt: TGTGCCAGCAGGCAATGGGGGGGCACTGAAGCTTTCTTT
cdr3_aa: CASRQWGGTEAFF

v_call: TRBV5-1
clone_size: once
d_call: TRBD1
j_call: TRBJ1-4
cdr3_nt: TGCGCCAGCAGCTTGGCCGAGACAGGGATGGAAAAACTGTTTTTT
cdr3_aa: CASSLAETGMEKLFF

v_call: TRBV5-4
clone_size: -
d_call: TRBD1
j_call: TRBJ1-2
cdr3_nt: TGTGCCAGCAGCTCCGACCCGACAGGGGGCTACTATGGCTACACCTTC
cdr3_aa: CASSSDPTGGYYGYTF

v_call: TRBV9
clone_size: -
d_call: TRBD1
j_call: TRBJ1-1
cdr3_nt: TGTGCCAGCAGCGGTGAACTGGGACAGGGGAACACTGAAGCTTTCTTT
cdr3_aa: CASSGELGQGNTEAFF

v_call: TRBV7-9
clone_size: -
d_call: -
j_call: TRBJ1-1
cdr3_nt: TGTGCCAGCAGCCTTAGCGGTACTCACACTGAAGCTTTCTTT
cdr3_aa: CASSLSGTHTEAFF

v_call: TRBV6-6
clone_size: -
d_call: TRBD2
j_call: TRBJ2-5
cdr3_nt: TGTGCCAGCACCCACGGGGGGGGCTCGGAGACCCAGTACTTC
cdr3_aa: CASTHGGGSETQYF

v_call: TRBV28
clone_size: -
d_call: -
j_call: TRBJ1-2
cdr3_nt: TGTGCCGCCCGGGGACCCTCAGCCCGCTACTATGGCTACACCTTC
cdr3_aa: CAARGPSARYYGYTF

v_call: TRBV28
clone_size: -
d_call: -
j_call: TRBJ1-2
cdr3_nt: TGTGCCAGCACCGGACAATTCGGCTACACCTTC
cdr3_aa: CASTGQFGYTF

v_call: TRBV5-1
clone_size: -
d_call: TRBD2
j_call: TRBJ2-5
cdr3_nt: TGCGCCAGCAGCCCGGCTCTAGCGGGGAATTACCAAGAGACCCAGTACTTC
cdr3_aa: CASSPALAGNYQETQYF

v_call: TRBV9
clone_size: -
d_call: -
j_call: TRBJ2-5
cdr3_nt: TGTGCCAGCAGCGTAGCTACGTGGGACTCCCGTGAGACCCAGTACTTC
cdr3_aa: CASSVATWDSRETQYF

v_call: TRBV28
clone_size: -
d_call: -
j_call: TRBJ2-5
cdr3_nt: TGTGCCAGCAGTTTCACCTACGGGCAGCCTAAGAAAGAGACCCAGTACTTC
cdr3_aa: CASSFTYGQPKKETQYF

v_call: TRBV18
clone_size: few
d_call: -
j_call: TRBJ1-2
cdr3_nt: TGTGCCAGCTCACCCGAACGCGGGGCCTATGGCTACACCTTC
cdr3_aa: CASSPERGAYGYTF

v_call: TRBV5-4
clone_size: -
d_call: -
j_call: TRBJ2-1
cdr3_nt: TGTGCCAGCAGCTTGGGCGGGGCGTACAATGAGCAGTTCTTC
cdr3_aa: CASSLGGAYNEQFF

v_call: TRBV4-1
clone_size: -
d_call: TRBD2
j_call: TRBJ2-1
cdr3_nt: TGCGCCAGCAGCCAAGTCGAAGCGGGAGGGCGCAATGAGCAGTTCTTC
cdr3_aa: CASSQVEAGGRNEQFF

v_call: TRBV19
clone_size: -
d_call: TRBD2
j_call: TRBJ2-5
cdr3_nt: TGTGCCAGTAGTATGCCGGGACTAGCGGAAGAGACCCAGTACTTC
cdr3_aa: CASSMPGLAEETQYF

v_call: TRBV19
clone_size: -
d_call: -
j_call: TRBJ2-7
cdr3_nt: TGTGCCAGTAGTTCTAGCGCTCCTCCGAGCTCCTACGAGCAGTACTTC
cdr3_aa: CASSSSAPPSSYEQYF

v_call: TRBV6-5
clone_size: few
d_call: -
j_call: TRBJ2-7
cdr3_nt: TGTGCCAGCAGTTACCAAGGGCTCCAGTACTTC
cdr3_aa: CASSYQGLQYF